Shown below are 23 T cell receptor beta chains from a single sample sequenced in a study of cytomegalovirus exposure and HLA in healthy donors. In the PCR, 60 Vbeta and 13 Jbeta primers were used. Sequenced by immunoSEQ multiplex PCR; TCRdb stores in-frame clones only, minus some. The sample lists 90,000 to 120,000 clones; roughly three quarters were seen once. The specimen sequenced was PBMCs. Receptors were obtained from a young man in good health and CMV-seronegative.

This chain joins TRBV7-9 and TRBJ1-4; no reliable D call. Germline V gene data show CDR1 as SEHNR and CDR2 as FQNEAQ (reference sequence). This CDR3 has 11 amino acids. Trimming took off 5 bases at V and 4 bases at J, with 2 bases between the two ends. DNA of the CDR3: TGTGCCAGCAGCCGTAATGAAAAACTGTTTTTT. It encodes CASSRNEKLFF.

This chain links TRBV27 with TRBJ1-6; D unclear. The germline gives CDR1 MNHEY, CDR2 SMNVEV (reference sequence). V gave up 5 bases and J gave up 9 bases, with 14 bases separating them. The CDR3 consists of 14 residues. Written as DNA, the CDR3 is TGTGCCAGCAGTAAGGGAGCGGTAATTTCACCCCTCCACTTT. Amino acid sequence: CASSKGAVISPLHF.

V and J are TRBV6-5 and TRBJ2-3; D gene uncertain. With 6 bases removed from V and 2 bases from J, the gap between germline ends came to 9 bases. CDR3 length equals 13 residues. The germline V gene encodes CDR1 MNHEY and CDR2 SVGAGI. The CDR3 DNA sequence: TGTGCCAGCAGACCTATTCACACAGATACGCAGTATTTT. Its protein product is CASRPIHTDTQYF.

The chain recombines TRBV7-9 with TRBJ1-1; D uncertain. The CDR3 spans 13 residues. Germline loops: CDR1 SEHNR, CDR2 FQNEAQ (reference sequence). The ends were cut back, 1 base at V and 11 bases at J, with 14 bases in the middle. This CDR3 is CASSLEFPLKAFF. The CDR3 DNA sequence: TGTGCCAGCAGCTTAGAGTTTCCGCTAAAGGCTTTCTTT.

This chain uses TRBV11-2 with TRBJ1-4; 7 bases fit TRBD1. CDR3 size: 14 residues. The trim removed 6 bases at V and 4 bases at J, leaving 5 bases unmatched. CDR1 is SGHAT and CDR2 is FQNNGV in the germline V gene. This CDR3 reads CASSRTGYNEKLFF. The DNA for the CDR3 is TGTGCCAGCAGTCGGACAGGTTATAATGAAAAACTGTTTTTT.

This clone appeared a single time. The CDR3 spells CASSVRYPSTDTQYF. CDR3 DNA: TGTGCCAGCAGTGTTCGGTACCCTAGCACAGATACGCAGTATTTT. The chain has TRBV25-1 and TRBJ2-3; D is unclear. The CDR3 extends over 15 amino acids. Per the germline V gene, CDR1 is MGHDK and CDR2 is SYGVNS. The V gene lost 4 bases and the J gene lost 0 bases, with 11 bases spanning the gap.

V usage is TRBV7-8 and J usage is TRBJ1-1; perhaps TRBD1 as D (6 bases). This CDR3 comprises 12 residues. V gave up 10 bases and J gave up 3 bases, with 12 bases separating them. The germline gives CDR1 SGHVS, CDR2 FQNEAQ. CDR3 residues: CATGGLHTEAFF. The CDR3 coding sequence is TGTGCCACCGGGGGGCTGCACACTGAAGCTTTCTTT.

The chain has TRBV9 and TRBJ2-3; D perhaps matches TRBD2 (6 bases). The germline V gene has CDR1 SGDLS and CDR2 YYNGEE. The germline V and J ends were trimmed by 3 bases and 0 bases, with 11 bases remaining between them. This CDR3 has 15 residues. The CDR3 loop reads CASSGPGVSTDTQYF. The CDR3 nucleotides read TGTGCCAGCAGCGGGCCGGGGGTGAGCACAGATACGCAGTATTTT.

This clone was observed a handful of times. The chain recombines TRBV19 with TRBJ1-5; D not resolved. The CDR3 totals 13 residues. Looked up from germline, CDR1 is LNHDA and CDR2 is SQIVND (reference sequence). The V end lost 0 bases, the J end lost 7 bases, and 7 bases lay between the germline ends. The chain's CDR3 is CASSIDPGQPQHF. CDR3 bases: TGTGCCAGTAGTATAGACCCGGGGCAGCCCCAGCATTTT.

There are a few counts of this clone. The CDR3 nucleotides read TGTGCCAGCAGTGGTAGCGGGGGCTCCTACAATGAGCAGTTCTTC. It specifies CASSGSGGSYNEQFF. The chain employs TRBV6-5 and TRBJ2-1; the match to TRBD2 covers 9 bases. V lost 5 bases, J lost 0 bases, and 2 bases stayed unmatched. The germline CDR1 and CDR2 sequences are MNHEY and SVGAGI. The CDR3 runs to 15 residues.

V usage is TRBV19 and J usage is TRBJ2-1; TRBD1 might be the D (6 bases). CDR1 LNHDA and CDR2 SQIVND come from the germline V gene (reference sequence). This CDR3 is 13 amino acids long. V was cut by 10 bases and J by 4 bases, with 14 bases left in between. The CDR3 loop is CATSRDTYNEQFF. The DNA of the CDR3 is TGTGCCACAAGCCGGGACACTTACAATGAGCAGTTCTTC.

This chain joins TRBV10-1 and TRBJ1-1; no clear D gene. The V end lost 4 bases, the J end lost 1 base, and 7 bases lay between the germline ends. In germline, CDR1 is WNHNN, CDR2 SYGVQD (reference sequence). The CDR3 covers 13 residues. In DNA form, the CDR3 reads TGCGCCAGCAGTGCCTCTACGAACACTGAAGCTTTCTTT. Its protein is CASSASTNTEAFF.

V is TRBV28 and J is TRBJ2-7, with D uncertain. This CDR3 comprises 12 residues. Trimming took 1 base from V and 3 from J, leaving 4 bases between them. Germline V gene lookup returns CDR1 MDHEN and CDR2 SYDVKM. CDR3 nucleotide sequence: TGTGCCAGCAGTTTATCAAACTACGAGCAGTACTTC. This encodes CASSLSNYEQYF.

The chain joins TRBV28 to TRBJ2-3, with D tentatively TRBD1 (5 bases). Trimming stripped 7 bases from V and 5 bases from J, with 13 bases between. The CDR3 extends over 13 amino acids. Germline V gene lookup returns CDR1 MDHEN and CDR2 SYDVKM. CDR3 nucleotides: TGTGCCAGCAAGGCAGGGCCCCGAGATACGCAGTATTTT. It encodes CASKAGPRDTQYF.

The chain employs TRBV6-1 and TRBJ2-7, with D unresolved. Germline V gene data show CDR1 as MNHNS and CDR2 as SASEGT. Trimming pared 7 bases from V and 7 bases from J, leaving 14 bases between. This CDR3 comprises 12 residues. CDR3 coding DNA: TGTGCCAGCATCGACCCTCCCAGGGAGCAGTACTTC. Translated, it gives CASIDPPREQYF.

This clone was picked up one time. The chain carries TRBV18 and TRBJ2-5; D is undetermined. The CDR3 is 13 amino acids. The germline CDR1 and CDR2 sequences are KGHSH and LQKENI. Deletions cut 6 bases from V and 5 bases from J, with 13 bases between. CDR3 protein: CASSETPSETQYF. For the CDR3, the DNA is TGTGCCAGCTCCGAGACTCCATCGGAGACCCAGTACTTC.

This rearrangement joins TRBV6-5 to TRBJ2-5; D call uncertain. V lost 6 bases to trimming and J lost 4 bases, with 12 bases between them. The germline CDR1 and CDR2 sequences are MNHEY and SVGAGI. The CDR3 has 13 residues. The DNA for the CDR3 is TGTGCCAGCAGCCCCTCCCCCGGAGAGACCCAGTACTTC. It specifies CASSPSPGETQYF.

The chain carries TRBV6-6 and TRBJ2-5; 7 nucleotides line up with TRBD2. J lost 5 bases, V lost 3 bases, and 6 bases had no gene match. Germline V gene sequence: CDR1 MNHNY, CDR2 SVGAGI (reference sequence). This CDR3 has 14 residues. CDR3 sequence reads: CASSYNGGWETQYF. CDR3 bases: TGTGCCAGCAGTTATAACGGGGGGTGGGAGACCCAGTACTTC.

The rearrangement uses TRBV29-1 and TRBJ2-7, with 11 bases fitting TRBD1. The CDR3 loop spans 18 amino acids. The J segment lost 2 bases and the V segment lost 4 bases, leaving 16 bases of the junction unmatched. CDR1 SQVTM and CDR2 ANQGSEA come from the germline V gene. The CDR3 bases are TGCAGCGTTGCTATACCGGACAGGGGGCTGTTGTCTACCTACGAGCAGTACTTC. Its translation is CSVAIPDRGLLSTYEQYF.

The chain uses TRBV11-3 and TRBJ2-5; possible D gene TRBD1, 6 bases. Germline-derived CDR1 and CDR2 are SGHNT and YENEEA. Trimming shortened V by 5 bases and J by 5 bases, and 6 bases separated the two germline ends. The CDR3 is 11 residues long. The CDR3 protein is CASSQGETQYF. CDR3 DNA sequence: TGTGCCAGCAGCCAGGGGGAGACCCAGTACTTC.

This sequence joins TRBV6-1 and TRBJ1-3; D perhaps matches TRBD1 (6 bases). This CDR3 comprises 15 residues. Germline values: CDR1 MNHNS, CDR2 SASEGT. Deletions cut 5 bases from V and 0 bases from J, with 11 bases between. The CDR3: CASSPTGLSGNTIYF. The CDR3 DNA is TGTGCCAGCAGTCCGACAGGCCTCTCTGGAAACACCATATATTTT.

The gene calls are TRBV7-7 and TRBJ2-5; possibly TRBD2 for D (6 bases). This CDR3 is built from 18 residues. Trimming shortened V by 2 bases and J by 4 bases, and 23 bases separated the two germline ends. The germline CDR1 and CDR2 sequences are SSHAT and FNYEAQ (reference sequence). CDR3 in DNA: TGTGCCAGCAGCTTATTGGGCGAGGAAGTTGGAGGGCGAGAGACCCAGTACTTC. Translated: CASSLLGEEVGGRETQYF.

The CDR3 spells CASRHESGFRETQYF. The CDR3 nucleotides read TGTGCCAGCAGACATGAATCAGGGTTCCGCGAGACCCAGTACTTC. This chain connects TRBV2 to TRBJ2-5; D is possibly TRBD1 (5 bases). Germline values: CDR1 SNHLY, CDR2 FYNNEI. There are 15 residues in the CDR3. Deletions cut 6 bases from V and 5 bases from J, with 19 bases between. The variable domain in full, completed from reference TRBV2 and TRBJ2-5, reads EPEVTQTPSHQVTQMGQEVILRCVPISNHLYFYWYRQILGQKVEFLVSFYNNEISEKSEIFDDQFSVERPDGSNFTLKIRSTKLEDSAMYFCASRHESGFRETQYFGPGTRLLVL.